These T cell receptor beta chains were read from a single sample in a study of shared clonotypes between healthy human individuals. Assay: immunoSEQ multiplex PCR; the TCRdb copy retains only in-frame clones and omits some. The sample shows 900,000 to 1,200,000 clones, around 78% of them seen only once. The specimen was memory CD4+ T cells from PBMCs. The receptors come from a man between 18 and 35 years old in good health. Some clones in this sample may be carry-over from other donors' samples. The CDR3 runs from the conserved cysteine through the conserved F or W. Each record gives: clone size, J gene, D gene, V gene, CDR3 DNA, CDR3 protein. D genes are given only for firm matches. Not every row has a clone size; where given, it reads once, few, many or a size class.

.	TRBJ2-7	TRBD1	TRBV28	TGTGCCAGCAGCACCGGGACAGGGTTGTACGAGCAGTACTTC	CASSTGTGLYEQYF
.	TRBJ2-1	TRBD1	TRBV15	TGTGCCACCAGCAGAGAGTTGGGACAGCGGTTCTTC	CATSRELGQRFF
.	TRBJ1-2	.	TRBV4-1	TGCGCCAGCAGCCAAGATATCGGCAGATACTCCTATGGCTACACCTTC	CASSQDIGRYSYGYTF
few	TRBJ2-6	.	TRBV29-1	TGCAGCGCACGTATTGGGACATCAGGGGCCAACGTCCTGACTTTC	CSARIGTSGANVLTF
.	TRBJ1-5	TRBD1	TRBV27	TGTGCCAGCAGAACAAATAACAGGGGGAATCAGCCCCAGCATTTT	CASRTNNRGNQPQHF
.	TRBJ2-7	.	TRBV6-5	TGTGCCAGCAGTTACACCGGGACCCCGGACGGCGAGCAGTACTTC	CASSYTGTPDGEQYF
.	TRBJ2-7	.	TRBV7-3	TGTGCCAGCAGCTTAAGGGCAGGAGGAGCTTTTAGCTACGAGCAGTACTTC	CASSLRAGGAFSYEQYF
.	TRBJ2-7	.	TRBV11-2	TGTGCCAGCAGCTTTCTGGGACCTCTCTACGAGCAGTACTTC	CASSFLGPLYEQYF
.	TRBJ1-1	.	TRBV28	TGTGCCAGCAGTTTGGTGGGGGCGAATTCTGAAGCTTTCTTT	CASSLVGANSEAFF
.	TRBJ2-7	.	TRBV27	TGTGCCAGCAGTTTCAGGTGGGGCAGGTACGAGCAGTACTTC	CASSFRWGRYEQYF
.	TRBJ2-3	TRBD2	TRBV7-2	TGTGCCAGCAGCCCAAGCGGGAGGGCCGGAGATACGCAGTATTTT	CASSPSGRAGDTQYF
.	TRBJ1-1	.	TRBV5-1	TGCGCCAGCAGCTTGGGTCCGGGTATGGGCACTGAAGCTTTCTTT	CASSLGPGMGTEAFF
.	TRBJ2-1	.	TRBV9	TGTGCCAGCAGCTCCGGAAGGAGACAGTTCTTC	CASSSGRRQFF
.	TRBJ2-1	.	TRBV5-1	TGCGCCAGCAGCTTGGGACAGGAGGGCTACAATGAGCAGTTCTTC	CASSLGQEGYNEQFF
.	TRBJ2-1	TRBD2	TRBV9	TGTGCCAGCAGCTGGGGGGCTAGCGGGACCTACAATGAGCAGTTCTTC	CASSWGASGTYNEQFF
.	TRBJ1-1	TRBD1	TRBV29-1	TGCAGCGTTCAACAGGGGATGAACACTGAAGCTTTCTTT	CSVQQGMNTEAFF
.	TRBJ2-1	.	TRBV29-1	TGCAGCGTTGGAGGGGACCGGTTAGCGGGACAGACCAATGAGCAGTTCTTC	CSVGGDRLAGQTNEQFF
.	TRBJ2-7	.	TRBV28	TGTGCCAGCAGTTTATTAGTCCGGGAAAACTACGAGCAGTACTTC	CASSLLVRENYEQYF
.	TRBJ2-2	.	TRBV27	TGTGCCAGCAGTCAACTAAACACCGGGGAGCTGTTTTTT	CASSQLNTGELFF
.	TRBJ2-2	.	TRBV5-6	TGTGCCAGCAGCTTAGGACTCACCGGGGAGCTGTTTTTT	CASSLGLTGELFF
once	TRBJ1-1	.	TRBV11-1	TGTGCCAGCAGCTTAGGGGTAGGGGTGGCTGAAGCTTTCTTT	CASSLGVGVAEAFF
few	TRBJ2-3	.	TRBV27	TGTGCCAGCAGGGAGACTAGATTGACAGATACGCAGTATTTT	CASRETRLTDTQYF
.	TRBJ2-6	.	TRBV5-4	TGTGCCAGCAGCGGCGGGACAGAACCCAGGGCTGGGGCCAACGTCCTGACTTTC	CASSGGTEPRAGANVLTF
.	TRBJ2-7	TRBD1	TRBV2	TGTGCCAGCAGCGCCAGAGTACAGGGGTACGAGCAGTACTTC	CASSARVQGYEQYF
once	TRBJ1-3	TRBD1	TRBV5-1	TGCGCCAGCAGCCAGGGACAGGCATTCGATCGCACCATATATTTT	CASSQGQAFDRTIYF
once	TRBJ2-2	.	TRBV5-1	TGCGCCAGCAGCTTGATTGAGGGGACGAACACCGGGGAGCTGTTTTTT	CASSLIEGTNTGELFF
.	TRBJ2-4	.	TRBV19	TGTGCCAGTAGTATAGTTGGGTTTCAGTACTTC	CASSIVGFQYF